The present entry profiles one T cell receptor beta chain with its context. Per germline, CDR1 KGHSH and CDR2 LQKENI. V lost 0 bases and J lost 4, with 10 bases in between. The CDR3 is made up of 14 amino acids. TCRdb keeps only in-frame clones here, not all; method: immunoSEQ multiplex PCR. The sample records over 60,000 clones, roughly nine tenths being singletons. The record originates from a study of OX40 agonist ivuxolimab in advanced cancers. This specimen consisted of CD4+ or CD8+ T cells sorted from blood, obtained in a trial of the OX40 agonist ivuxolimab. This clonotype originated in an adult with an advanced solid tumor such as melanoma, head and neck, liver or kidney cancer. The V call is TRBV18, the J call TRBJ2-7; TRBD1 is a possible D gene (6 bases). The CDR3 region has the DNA TGTGCCAGCTCACCACCGGACAGCTTATACGAGCAGTACTTC. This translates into CASSPPDSLYEQYF.